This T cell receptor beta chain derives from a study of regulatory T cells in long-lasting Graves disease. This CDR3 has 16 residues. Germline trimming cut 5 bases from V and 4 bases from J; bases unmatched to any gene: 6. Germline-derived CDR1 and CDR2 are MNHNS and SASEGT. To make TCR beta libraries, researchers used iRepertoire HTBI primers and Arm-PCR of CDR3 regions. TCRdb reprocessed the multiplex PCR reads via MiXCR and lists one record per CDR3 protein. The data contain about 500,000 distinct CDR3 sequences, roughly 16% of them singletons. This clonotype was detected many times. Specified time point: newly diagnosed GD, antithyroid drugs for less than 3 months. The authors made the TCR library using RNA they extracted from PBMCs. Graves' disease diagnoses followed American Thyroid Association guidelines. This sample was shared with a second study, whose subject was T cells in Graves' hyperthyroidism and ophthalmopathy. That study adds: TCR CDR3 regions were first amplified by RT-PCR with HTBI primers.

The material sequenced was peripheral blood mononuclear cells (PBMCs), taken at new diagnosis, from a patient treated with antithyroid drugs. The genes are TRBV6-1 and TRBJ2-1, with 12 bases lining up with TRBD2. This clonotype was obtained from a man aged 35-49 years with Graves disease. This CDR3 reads CASSTRGTSGYNEQFF. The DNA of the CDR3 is TGTGCCAGCAGTACACGAGGGACTAGCGGGTACAATGAGCAGTTCTTC.